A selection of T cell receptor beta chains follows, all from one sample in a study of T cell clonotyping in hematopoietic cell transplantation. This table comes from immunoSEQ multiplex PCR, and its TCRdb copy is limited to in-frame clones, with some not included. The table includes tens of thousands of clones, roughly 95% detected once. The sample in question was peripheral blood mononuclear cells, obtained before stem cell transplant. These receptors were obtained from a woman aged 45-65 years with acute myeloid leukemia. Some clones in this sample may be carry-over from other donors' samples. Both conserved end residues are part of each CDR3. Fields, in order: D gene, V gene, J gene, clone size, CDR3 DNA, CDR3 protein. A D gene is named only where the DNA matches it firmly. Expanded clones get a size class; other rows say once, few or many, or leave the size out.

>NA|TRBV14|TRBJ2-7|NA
TGTGCCAGCAGCCACGGGCCAGGGGTCTCCTACGAGCAGTACTTC
CASSHGPGVSYEQYF
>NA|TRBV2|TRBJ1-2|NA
TGTGCCAGCCGGGAAAGTTCGTACACCTTC
CASRESSYTF
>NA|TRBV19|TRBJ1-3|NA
TGTGCCAGTATTCACGCGATCGGAGGAAACACCATATATTTT
CASIHAIGGNTIYF
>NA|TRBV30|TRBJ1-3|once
TGTGCCTGGACTGGGTCTGGAAACACCATATATTTT
CAWTGSGNTIYF
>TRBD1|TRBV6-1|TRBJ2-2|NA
TGTGCCGGGACAGGCGACACCGGGGAGCTGTTTTTT
CAGTGDTGELFF
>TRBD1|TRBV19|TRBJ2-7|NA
TGTGCCAGTAGTATTGGGACAGAACTCGAGCAGTACTTC
CASSIGTELEQYF
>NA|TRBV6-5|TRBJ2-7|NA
TGTGCCAGCAGACCTCCGGGGGACGAGCAGTACTTC
CASRPPGDEQYF
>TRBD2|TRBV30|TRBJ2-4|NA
TGTGCCTGGAGTTTCTTTGGCGGGGGAGCCAAAAACATTCAGTACTTC
CAWSFFGGGAKNIQYF
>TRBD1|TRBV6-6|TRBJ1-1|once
TGTGCCAGCAGTTACTCGGAGGGGGCTGGCACTGAAGCTTTCTTT
CASSYSEGAGTEAFF
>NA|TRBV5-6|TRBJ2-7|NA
TGTGCCAGCAGCTTGGCCAGCTACGAGCAGTACTTC
CASSLASYEQYF
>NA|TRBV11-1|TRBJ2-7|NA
TGTGCCAGCAGCTCACTTAACGCTGAGCAGTACTTC
CASSSLNAEQYF
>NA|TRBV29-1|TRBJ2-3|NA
TGCAGCGTTGAAGATGGCCTAGCAGTCGGAGATACGCAGTATTTT
CSVEDGLAVGDTQYF
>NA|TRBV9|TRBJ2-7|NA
TGTGCCAGCTCCCCCGGGACACACTACGAGCAGTACTTC
CASSPGTHYEQYF
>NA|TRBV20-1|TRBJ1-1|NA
TGCAGTGGGGATCTGAACACTGAAGCTTTCTTT
CSGDLNTEAFF
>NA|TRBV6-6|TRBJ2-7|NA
TGTGCCAGCAGGCCCGGGACTTTCTCCGACGAGCAGTACTTC
CASRPGTFSDEQYF
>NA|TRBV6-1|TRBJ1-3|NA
TGTGCCAGCATTGAGCGTGGGGTCCTGAACTCTGGAAACACCATATATTTT
CASIERGVLNSGNTIYF
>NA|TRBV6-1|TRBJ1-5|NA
TGTGCCACCCGGGACACAAATCAGCCCCAGCATTTT
CATRDTNQPQHF
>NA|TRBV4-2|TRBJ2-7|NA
TGTGCCAGCAGCCAAGGCCGGGACGGCTCACTCGAGCAGTACTTC
CASSQGRDGSLEQYF
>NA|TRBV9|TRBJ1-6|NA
TGTGCCAGCAGCCCACCTGGTTCGGTAATAGGGTCACCCCTCCACTTT
CASSPPGSVIGSPLHF
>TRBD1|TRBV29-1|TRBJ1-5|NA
TGCAGCGTTGGAGGGGGCGGGCAGCCCCAGCATTTT
CSVGGGGQPQHF
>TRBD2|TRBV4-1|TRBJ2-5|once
TGCGCCAGCAGCCCACTAGCGGGAGGGTACCAAGAGACCCAGTACTTC
CASSPLAGGYQETQYF
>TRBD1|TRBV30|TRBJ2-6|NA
TGTGCCTGGAGTGTATTCCAGGGGGACCTACTTAGCTCTGGGGCCAACGTCCTGACTTTC
CAWSVFQGDLLSSGANVLTF
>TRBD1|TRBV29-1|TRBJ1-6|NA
TGCAGCGTCTCGACAGGGGGCGCGGTTTCACCCCTCCACTTT
CSVSTGGAVSPLHF
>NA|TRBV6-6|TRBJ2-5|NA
TGTGCCAGCGGGCATATTAGACAAGAGACCCAGTACTTC
CASGHIRQETQYF